These 30 T cell receptor beta chains came from one sample sequenced in a study of CD8 T cells in ankylosing spondylitis. Whole-study results and caveats: Characteristic of ankylosing spondylitis blood, it appeared, was a TCR beta motif comprising roughly eight highly homologous variants.

These receptors are not linked to any known antigen. Using its own MiXCR run on the 5' RACE reads, TCRdb lists one record per CDR3 protein. This sample yields about 220,000 distinct CDR3 sequences, of which around 7.9% are seen a single time; 12% to 15% belongs to the top ten. Sample: blood, either unsorted or a sorted T cell fraction (not recorded which). The receptors come from a male donor with ankylosing spondylitis.

This clonotype was found many times. V and J are TRBV20-1 and TRBJ2-5; D is uncertain. Between the trimmed V and J ends, which lost 5 bases and 2 bases, there was a span of 18 bases. Germline V gene data show CDR1 as DFQATT and CDR2 as SNEGSKA (reference sequence). CDR3 length: 15 amino acids. The CDR3 DNA reads TGCAGTGCTTGGACCCACTCGGACGAGCAAGAGACCCAGTACTTC. It encodes CSAWTHSDEQETQYF.

This clonotype appeared a few times. The V and J genes are TRBV5-1 and TRBJ2-7, with D hard to call. CDR3 length: 15 residues. Germline assignment: CDR1 SGHRS and CDR2 YFSETQ. Trimming cost V 0 bases and J 2 bases, with 12 bases left between them. Written as DNA, the CDR3 is TGCGCCAGCAGCTTGGGTGCCGCAAGAACCTACGAGCAGTACTTC. Its translation: CASSLGAARTYEQYF.

The chain combines TRBV5-1 with TRBJ2-2, with D hard to call. V was shortened by 0 bases and J by 1 base, with 10 bases between the two germline ends. This CDR3 has 16 amino acids. Germline-derived CDR1 and CDR2 are SGHRS and YFSETQ. The CDR3 region is CASSLGLRGNTGELFF. CDR3 coding DNA: TGCGCCAGCAGCTTGGGACTCCGTGGGAACACCGGGGAGCTGTTTTTT.

This clonotype was seen ten or more times. This chain joins TRBV6-1 and TRBJ2-3, with 7 nucleotides matching TRBD1. V lost 5 bases, J lost 0 bases, and 11 bases stayed unmatched. The CDR3 has 17 amino acids. CDR1 is MNHNS, CDR2 SASEGT, per germline. CDR3 bases: TGTGCCAGCAGTATAATACAGGGGTACCCTAGCACAGATACGCAGTATTTT. Encoded protein: CASSIIQGYPSTDTQYF.

The rearrangement uses TRBV12-3 or TRBV12-4 and TRBJ2-2, with D perhaps given as TRBD1 or TRBD2 (5 bases each). The length of the CDR3 is 18 residues. The CDR3: CTCSSPKGTPLNTGELFF. The CDR3 nucleotides are TGTACCTGCAGTTCCCCCAAGGGGACGCCTTTGAACACCGGGGAGCTGTTTTTT.

CDR3: CASSLGRLCEQYF. The CDR3 nucleotides are TGTGCCAGCAGCCTTGGGCGGCTCTGCGAGCAGTACTTC. This sequence joins TRBV7-8 and TRBJ2-7; D gene ambiguous. The CDR3 length is 13 residues. The germline V and J ends were trimmed by 5 bases and 6 bases, with 14 bases remaining between them. In germline, CDR1 is SGHVS, CDR2 FQNEAQ.

This clonotype was recorded a few times. One end of the junction is discordant with germline, which a read error may explain. The chain is built from TRBV7-7 and TRBJ1-3; 9 bases map to TRBD1. The CDR3 length is 15 residues. Germline-derived CDR1 and CDR2 are SSHAT and FNYEAQ (reference sequence). The chain's CDR3 is CASSPGTGFGNTIYF. CDR3 coding DNA: TGTGCTAGCAGCCCCGGGACAGGGTTCGGCAACACCATATATTTT.

This clonotype has a count of ten or more. The genes are TRBV2 and TRBJ2-5; D is perhaps TRBD1 (6 bases). The V gene's germline CDR1 is SNHLY and CDR2 FYNNEI. Trimming removed 2 bases at V and 5 bases at J, with 15 bases between. The CDR3 is made up of 15 amino acids. CDR3 DNA sequence: TGTGCCAGCAGTGAATGGACAGTGCTGGGGGAGACCCAGTACTTC. This translates into CASSEWTVLGETQYF.

This clonotype was counted once. CDR3 sequence (DNA): TGTGCCAGCTCCCCCGGGACAGTCAATCAGCAGTACTTC. It is translated as CASSPGTVNQQYF. J is TRBJ2-7 and V is TRBV18; 7 nucleotides align to TRBD1. V shed 6 bases, J shed 8 bases, and the junction held 10 bases outside the gene matches. Germline V gene data show CDR1 as KGHSH and CDR2 as LQKENI. CDR3 length equals 13 residues.

The chain is built from TRBV5-1 and TRBJ2-2, with TRBD2 identical over 7 bases. The germline V gene has CDR1 SGHRS and CDR2 YFSETQ. V was clipped by 4 bases and J by 2 bases; unmatched bases: 20. The CDR3 length is 20 residues. CDR3: CASSPYPTKSGIPNTGELFF. The CDR3, as DNA: TGCGCCAGCAGCCCTTATCCGACAAAAAGCGGGATACCCAACACCGGGGAGCTGTTTTTT.

V gene TRBV9 combines with J gene TRBJ2-3; D may be TRBD2 (6 bases). The germline V gene has CDR1 SGDLS and CDR2 YYNGEE. The CDR3 is 15 amino acids. V shed 7 bases and J shed 0 bases, with 15 bases lying between them. The CDR3, as DNA: TGTGCCAGCTGCGAACGGGGGATTAGCACAGATACGCAGTATTTT. The encoded protein is CASCERGISTDTQYF.

This clonotype came up a few times. This chain connects TRBV11-2 to TRBJ2-7, with a weak D call TRBD1 (6 bases). Germline V gene sequence: CDR1 SGHAT, CDR2 FQNNGV. V was pared by 0 bases and J by 0 bases, with 9 bases between. This CDR3 comprises 15 residues. CDR3 protein: CASSLELGGSYEQYF. In DNA, the CDR3 is TGTGCCAGCAGCTTAGAATTAGGGGGCTCCTACGAGCAGTACTTC.

The V gene is TRBV3-1, the J gene TRBJ2-6; 14 bases fit TRBD2. Per germline, CDR1 LGHDT and CDR2 YNNKEL (reference sequence). V gave up 6 bases and J gave up 1 base; unmatched junction bases: 14. The CDR3 has 21 residues. This CDR3 is CASSSVPGTSGRLSGANVLTF. CDR3 coding DNA: TGTGCCAGCAGTTCCGTCCCCGGGACTAGCGGGAGACTTTCTGGGGCCAACGTCCTGACTTTC.

This clonotype was observed at least ten times. The V gene is TRBV4-3, the J gene TRBJ2-7; 9 positions match TRBD1. The germline CDR1 and CDR2 sequences are LGHNA and YSLEER. The CDR3 runs 14 residues. J was trimmed by 5 bases and V by 3 bases; bases with no gene match: 5. The CDR3 sequence: CASSQRTGDNEQYF. The CDR3 DNA sequence: TGCGCCAGCAGCCAGAGGACAGGGGATAACGAGCAGTACTTC.

The chain uses TRBV10-1 and TRBJ2-7; TRBD2 matches 11 bases. The ends lost 7 bases at V and 2 bases at J; junction bases unmatched: 7. Germline CDR1 WNHNN, CDR2 SYGVQD (reference sequence). This CDR3 is 15 amino acids long. The CDR3 spells CASTIGTSGPYEQYF. CDR3 bases: TGCGCCAGCACCATTGGGACTAGCGGCCCCTACGAGCAGTACTTC.

This clonotype was counted many times. V and J are TRBV12-3 or TRBV12-4 and TRBJ2-7, with D perhaps matching TRBD1 (5 bases). V dropped 1 base and J dropped 2 bases, with 9 bases sitting between them. The CDR3 totals 14 residues. CDR3 amino acids: CASSLVGRAYEQYF. In DNA form, the CDR3 reads TGTGCCAGCAGTTTAGTGGGGCGCGCCTACGAGCAGTACTTC.

This clonotype was seen at least ten times. V usage is TRBV27 and J usage is TRBJ2-7; possibly TRBD1 or TRBD2 for D (5 bases each). V was shortened by 1 base and J by 5 bases, with 12 bases between the two germline ends. The CDR3 runs 14 residues. Per germline, CDR1 MNHEY and CDR2 SMNVEV (reference sequence). The DNA of the CDR3 is TGTGCCAGCAGTTTATGGGGCCTAGCAGACGAGCAGTACTTC. The encoded protein is CASSLWGLADEQYF.

This clonotype has ten or more counts. The chain combines TRBV7-9 with TRBJ2-7; 7 bases map to TRBD1. CDR3 length equals 15 residues. The V gene end was trimmed by 0 bases and the J gene end by 2 bases; junction bases not matched to a gene: 4. Looked up from germline, CDR1 is SEHNR and CDR2 is FQNEAQ (reference sequence). Here the CDR3 DNA reads TGTGCCAGCAGCTTAGCACAGGGGCGGACCTACGAGCAGTACTTC. Amino acids: CASSLAQGRTYEQYF.

This clonotype was seen a handful of times. The genes are TRBV4-3 and TRBJ2-3, with TRBD2 identical over 9 bases. The J segment lost 4 bases and the V segment lost 5 bases, leaving 10 bases of the junction unmatched. Germline V gives CDR1 LGHNA, CDR2 YSLEER. The CDR3 is 16 amino acids. CDR3 DNA sequence: TGCGCCAGCAGCACCCGCGGGGGGGTAAGACCAGATACGCAGTATTTT. Translated: CASSTRGGVRPDTQYF.

This clonotype was seen more than once but under ten times. The rearrangement links TRBV3-1 to TRBJ2-5, with D possibly matching TRBD2 (5 bases). Germline-derived CDR1 and CDR2 are LGHDT and YNNKEL (reference sequence). Trimming left V 4 bases short and J 3 bases short, with 15 bases between. The CDR3 covers 15 residues. This chain's CDR3 is CASSPTDREKETQYF. The DNA for the CDR3 is TGTGCCAGCAGCCCCACCGACCGGGAAAAAGAGACCCAGTACTTC.

V gene TRBV6-5 combines with J gene TRBJ2-1, with TRBD1 matching over 8 bases. After removal of 0 bases from V and 7 bases from J, the junction contained 8 bases not matched to a gene. The length of the CDR3 is 16 residues. Looked up from germline, CDR1 is MNHEY and CDR2 is SVGAGI. CDR3: CASSYSGRGRKNEQFF. In DNA, the CDR3 is TGTGCCAGCAGTTACTCTGGCAGGGGGCGTAAAAATGAGCAGTTCTTC.

In its sample, this clonotype was seen a few times. The rearrangement joins TRBV4-3 to TRBJ2-7; D may correspond to TRBD1 or TRBD2 (6 bases each). There are 14 residues in the CDR3. V was shortened by 4 bases and J by 6 bases, with 16 bases between the two germline ends. Per the germline V gene, CDR1 is LGHNA and CDR2 is YSLEER. CDR3 sequence reads: CASSLTPGAREQYF. The DNA for the CDR3 is TGCGCCAGCAGCCTGACCCCGGGGGCACGCGAGCAGTACTTC.

This chain uses TRBV5-4 with TRBJ1-1; no reliable D call. The CDR3 consists of 13 residues. Germline CDR1 SGHNT, CDR2 YYREEE (reference sequence). V dropped 5 bases and J dropped 1 base, with 9 bases sitting between them. The CDR3 coding sequence is TGTGCCAGCAGGGACCACGGGAACACTGAAGCTTTCTTT. Translation gives CASRDHGNTEAFF.

This clonotype was observed at least ten times. The chain links TRBV12-3 or TRBV12-4 to TRBJ2-2; D unclear. The CDR3 has 11 amino acids. V was shortened by 7 bases and J by 7 bases, with 7 bases between the two germline ends. The CDR3 loop is CASTSGGELFF. For the CDR3, the DNA is TGTGCCAGCACGTCGGGCGGGGAGCTGTTTTTT.

In its sample, this clonotype was seen many times. The chain is built from TRBV2 and TRBJ1-5; TRBD1 agrees at 7 bases. This CDR3 has 14 amino acids. V trimming: 6 bases; J trimming: 1 base; junction bases outside the gene matches: 3. Per germline, CDR1 SNHLY and CDR2 FYNNEI. The CDR3 loop is CASRSRGSNQPQHF. The CDR3 region has the DNA TGTGCCAGCAGGTCCAGGGGGAGCAATCAGCCCCAGCATTTT.

Many counts were recorded for this clonotype. This chain connects TRBV4-2 to TRBJ1-5, with D perhaps matching TRBD1 (6 bases). The germline V gene has CDR1 LGHNA and CDR2 YNFKEQ. The CDR3 contains 16 residues. The V end lost 0 bases, the J end lost 0 bases, and 9 bases lay between the germline ends. The chain's CDR3 is CASSQEEGGSNQPQHF. CDR3 DNA: TGTGCCAGCAGCCAAGAGGAAGGGGGTAGCAATCAGCCCCAGCATTTT.

In its sample, this clonotype was seen many times. This rearrangement joins TRBV5-1 to TRBJ2-1; D gene ambiguous. Trimming stripped 1 base from V and 1 base from J, with 12 bases between. The CDR3 is 16 residues long. Germline V lookup: CDR1 SGHRS, CDR2 YFSETQ. This CDR3 reads CASSLSDVPSYNEQFF. The CDR3 region has the DNA TGCGCCAGCAGCTTGTCGGATGTACCATCCTACAATGAGCAGTTCTTC. The full variable domain, rest sourced from reference TRBV5-1 and TRBJ2-1, is KAGVTQTPRYLIKTRGQQVTLSCSPISGHRSVSWYQQTPGQGLQFLFEYFSETQRNKGNFPGRFSGRQFSNSRSEMNVSTLELGDSALYLCASSLSDVPSYNEQFFGPGTRLTVL.

The V and J genes are TRBV11-2 and TRBJ2-1, with 10 nucleotides matching TRBD2. The CDR3 covers 16 residues. V shed 7 bases and J 7 bases; nucleotides not matched to a gene: 13. The germline CDR1 and CDR2 sequences are SGHAT and FQNNGV. The CDR3 DNA is TGTGCCAGCACCCAGGGCTTCCTAGCGGGAGAAAATGAGCAGTTCTTC. It yields the protein CASTQGFLAGENEQFF.

This clonotype was recorded at least ten times. The rearrangement joins TRBV11-3 to TRBJ2-3; no clear D. Germline assignment: CDR1 SGHNT and CDR2 YENEEA. The CDR3 contains 14 residues. The ends were cut back, 3 bases at V and 1 base at J, with 8 bases in the middle. The CDR3 sequence is CASSFGRGTDTQYF. The CDR3 DNA follows: TGTGCCAGCAGCTTTGGTCGAGGCACAGATACGCAGTATTTT.

This clonotype was recorded at least ten times. The V call is TRBV28, the J call TRBJ2-5; 9 nucleotides match TRBD2. This CDR3 is 14 amino acids long. V was pared by 3 bases and J by 5 bases, with 4 bases of the junction left unmatched. CDR1 and CDR2 (germline): MDHEN, SYDVKM. Here the CDR3 reads CASSFAGGPETQYF. As DNA, the CDR3 is TGTGCCAGCAGTTTTGCGGGGGGGCCGGAGACCCAGTACTTC. Full variable domain (remainder filled in from reference TRBV28 and TRBJ2-5): DVKVTQSSRYLVKRTGEKVFLECVQDMDHENMFWYRQDPGLGLRLIYFSYDVKMKEKGDIPEGYSVSREKKERFSLILESASTNQTSMYLCASSFAGGPETQYFGPGTRLLVL.